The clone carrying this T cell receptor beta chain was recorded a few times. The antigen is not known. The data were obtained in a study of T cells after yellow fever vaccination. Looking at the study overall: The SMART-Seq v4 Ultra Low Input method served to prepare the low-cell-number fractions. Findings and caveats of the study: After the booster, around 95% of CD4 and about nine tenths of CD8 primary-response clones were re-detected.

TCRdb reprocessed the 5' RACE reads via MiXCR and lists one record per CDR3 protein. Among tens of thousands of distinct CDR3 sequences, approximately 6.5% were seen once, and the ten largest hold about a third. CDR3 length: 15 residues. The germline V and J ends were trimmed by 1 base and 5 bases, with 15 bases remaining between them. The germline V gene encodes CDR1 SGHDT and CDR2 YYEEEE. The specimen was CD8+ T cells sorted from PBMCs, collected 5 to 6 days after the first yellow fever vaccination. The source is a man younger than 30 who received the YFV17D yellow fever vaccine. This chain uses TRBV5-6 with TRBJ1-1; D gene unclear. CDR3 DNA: TGTGCCAGCAGCTTGCCAGCCCTGCCGTCGACTGAAGCTTTCTTT. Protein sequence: CASSLPALPSTEAFF.